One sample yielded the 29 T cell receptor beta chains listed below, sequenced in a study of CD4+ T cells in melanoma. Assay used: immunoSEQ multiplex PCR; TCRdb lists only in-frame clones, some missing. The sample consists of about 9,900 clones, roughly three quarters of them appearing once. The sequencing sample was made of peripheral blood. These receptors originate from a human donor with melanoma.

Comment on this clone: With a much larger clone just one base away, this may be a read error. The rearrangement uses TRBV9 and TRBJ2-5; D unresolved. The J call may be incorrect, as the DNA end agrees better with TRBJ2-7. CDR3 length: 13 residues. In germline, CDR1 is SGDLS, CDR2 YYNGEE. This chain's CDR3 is CASSVEGSYEQYF. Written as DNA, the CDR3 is TGTGCCAGCAGCGTAGAGGGCTCCTACGAGCAGTACTTC.

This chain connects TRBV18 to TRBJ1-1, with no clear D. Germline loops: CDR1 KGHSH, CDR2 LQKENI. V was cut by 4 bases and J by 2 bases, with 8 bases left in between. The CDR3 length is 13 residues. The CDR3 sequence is CASSQGENTEAFF. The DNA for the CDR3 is TGTGCCAGCTCACAGGGAGAAAACACTGAAGCTTTCTTT.

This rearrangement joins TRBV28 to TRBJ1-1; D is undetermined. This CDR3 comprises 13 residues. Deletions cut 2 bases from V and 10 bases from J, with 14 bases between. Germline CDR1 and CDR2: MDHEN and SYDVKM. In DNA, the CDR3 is TGTGCCAGCAGTTTAATTAGCGGGTTGGGAGCTTTCTTT. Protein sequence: CASSLISGLGAFF. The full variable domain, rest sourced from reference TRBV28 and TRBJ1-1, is DVKVTQSSRYLVKRTGEKVFLECVQDMDHENMFWYRQDPGLGLRLIYFSYDVKMKEKGDIPEGYSVSREKKERFSLILESASTNQTSMYLCASSLISGLGAFFGQGTRLTVV.

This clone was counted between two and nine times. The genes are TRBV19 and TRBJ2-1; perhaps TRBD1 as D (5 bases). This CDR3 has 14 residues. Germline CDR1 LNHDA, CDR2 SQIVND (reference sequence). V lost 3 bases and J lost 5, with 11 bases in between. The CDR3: CASSMGQVHNEQFF. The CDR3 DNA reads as TGTGCCAGTAGTATGGGGCAGGTCCACAATGAGCAGTTCTTC. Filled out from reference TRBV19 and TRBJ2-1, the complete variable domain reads DGGITQSPKYLFRKEGQNVTLSCEQNLNHDAMYWYRQDPGQGLRLIYYSQIVNDFQKGDIAEGYSVSREKKESFPLTVTSAQKNPTAFYLCASSMGQVHNEQFFGPGTRLTVL.

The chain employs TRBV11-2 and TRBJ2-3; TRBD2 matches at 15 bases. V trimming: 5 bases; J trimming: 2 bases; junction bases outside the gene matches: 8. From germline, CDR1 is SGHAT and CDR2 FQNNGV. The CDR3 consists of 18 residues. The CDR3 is CASSRAGLAGGYTDTQYF. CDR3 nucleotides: TGTGCCAGCAGCCGGGCGGGACTAGCGGGGGGCTACACAGATACGCAGTATTTT.

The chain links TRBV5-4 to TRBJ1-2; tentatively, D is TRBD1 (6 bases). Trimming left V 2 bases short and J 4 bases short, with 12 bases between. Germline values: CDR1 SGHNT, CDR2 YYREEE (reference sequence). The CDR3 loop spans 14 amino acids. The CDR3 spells CASSFQGLRYGYTF. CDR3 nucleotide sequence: TGTGCCAGCAGCTTCCAGGGGTTGCGCTATGGCTACACCTTC.

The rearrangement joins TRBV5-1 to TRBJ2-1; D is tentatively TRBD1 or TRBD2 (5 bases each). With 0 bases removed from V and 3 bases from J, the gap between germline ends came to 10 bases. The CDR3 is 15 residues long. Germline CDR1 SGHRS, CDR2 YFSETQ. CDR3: CASSLDGAYYNEQFF. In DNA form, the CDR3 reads TGCGCCAGCAGCTTGGACGGGGCTTACTACAATGAGCAGTTCTTC.

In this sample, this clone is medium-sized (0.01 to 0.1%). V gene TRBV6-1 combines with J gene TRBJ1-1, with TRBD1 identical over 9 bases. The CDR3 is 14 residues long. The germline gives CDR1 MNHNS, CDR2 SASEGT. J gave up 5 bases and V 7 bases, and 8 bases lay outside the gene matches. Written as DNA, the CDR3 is TGTGCCAGCAACCTGGGACAGGGTATGACTGAAGCTTTCTTT. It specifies CASNLGQGMTEAFF.

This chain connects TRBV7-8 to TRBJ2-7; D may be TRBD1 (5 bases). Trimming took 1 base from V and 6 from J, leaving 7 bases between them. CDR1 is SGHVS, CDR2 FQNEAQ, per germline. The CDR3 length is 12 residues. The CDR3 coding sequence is TGTGCCAGCAGCTTAGAGGGGTTCGAGCAGTACTTC. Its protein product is CASSLEGFEQYF.

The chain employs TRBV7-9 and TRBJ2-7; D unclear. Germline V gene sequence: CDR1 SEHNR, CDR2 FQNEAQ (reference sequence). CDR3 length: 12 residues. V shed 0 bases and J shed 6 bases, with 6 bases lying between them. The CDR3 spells CASSLAAVEQYF. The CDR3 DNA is TGTGCCAGCAGCTTAGCTGCGGTCGAGCAGTACTTC.

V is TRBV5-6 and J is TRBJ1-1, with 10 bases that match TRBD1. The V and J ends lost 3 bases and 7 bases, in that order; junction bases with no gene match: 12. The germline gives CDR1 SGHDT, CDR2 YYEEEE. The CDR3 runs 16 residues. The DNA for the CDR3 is TGTGCCAGCAGCTCCCCCTTCGACAGGGGGCGCGTTGAAGCTTTCTTT. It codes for CASSSPFDRGRVEAFF.

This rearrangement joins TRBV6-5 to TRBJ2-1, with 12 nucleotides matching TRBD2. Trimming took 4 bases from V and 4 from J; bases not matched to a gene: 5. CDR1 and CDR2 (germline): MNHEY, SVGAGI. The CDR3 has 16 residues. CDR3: CASSSGTSGLYNEQFF. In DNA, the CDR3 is TGTGCCAGCAGTTCCGGGACTAGCGGGCTTTACAATGAGCAGTTCTTC.

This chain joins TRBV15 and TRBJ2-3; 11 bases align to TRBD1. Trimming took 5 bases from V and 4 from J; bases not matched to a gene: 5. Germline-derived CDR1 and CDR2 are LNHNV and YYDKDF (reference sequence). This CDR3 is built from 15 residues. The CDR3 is CATSWDRGMADTQYF. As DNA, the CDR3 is TGTGCCACCAGCTGGGACAGGGGGATGGCAGATACGCAGTATTTT.

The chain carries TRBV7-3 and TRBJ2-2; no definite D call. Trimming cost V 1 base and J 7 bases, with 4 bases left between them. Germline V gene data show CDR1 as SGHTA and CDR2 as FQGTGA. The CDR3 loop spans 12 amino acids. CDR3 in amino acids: CASSLMNGELFF. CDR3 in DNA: TGTGCCAGCAGCTTAATGAACGGGGAGCTGTTTTTT.

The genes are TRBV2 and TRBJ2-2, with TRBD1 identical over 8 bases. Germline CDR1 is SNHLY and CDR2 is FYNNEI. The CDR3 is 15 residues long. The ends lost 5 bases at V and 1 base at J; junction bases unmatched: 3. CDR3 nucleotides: TGTGCCAGCAGTCCAGGGACAGGGAACACCGGGGAGCTGTTTTTT. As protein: CASSPGTGNTGELFF.

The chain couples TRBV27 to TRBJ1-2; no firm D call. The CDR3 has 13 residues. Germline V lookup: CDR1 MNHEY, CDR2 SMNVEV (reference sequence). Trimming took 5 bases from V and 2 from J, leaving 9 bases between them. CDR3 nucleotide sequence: TGTGCCAGCAGTAAGGGATTCAACTATGGCTACACCTTC. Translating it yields CASSKGFNYGYTF.

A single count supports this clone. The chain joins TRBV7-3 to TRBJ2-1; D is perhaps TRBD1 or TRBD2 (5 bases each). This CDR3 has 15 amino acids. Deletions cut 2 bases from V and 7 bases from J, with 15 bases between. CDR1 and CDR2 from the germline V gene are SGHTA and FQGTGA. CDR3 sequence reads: CASSLPGARLNEQFF. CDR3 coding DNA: TGTGCCAGCAGCTTACCCGGGGCCCGCTTGAATGAGCAGTTCTTC.

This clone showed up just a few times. CDR3 residues: CASSLAIGQEGFEAFF. The CDR3 bases are TGTGCCAGCAGCTTAGCGATTGGACAGGAAGGTTTCGAAGCTTTCTTT. The chain joins TRBV7-9 to TRBJ1-1; TRBD1 agrees at 7 bases. After removal of 0 bases from V and 8 bases from J, the junction contained 12 bases not matched to a gene. Germline CDR1 is SEHNR and CDR2 is FQNEAQ (reference sequence). CDR3 length: 16 amino acids.

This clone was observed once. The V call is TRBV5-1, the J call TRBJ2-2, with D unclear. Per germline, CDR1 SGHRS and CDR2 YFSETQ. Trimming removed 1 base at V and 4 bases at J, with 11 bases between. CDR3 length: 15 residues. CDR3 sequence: CASSLLQTGTGELFF. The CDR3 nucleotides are TGCGCCAGCAGCTTGCTCCAAACCGGCACCGGGGAGCTGTTTTTT.

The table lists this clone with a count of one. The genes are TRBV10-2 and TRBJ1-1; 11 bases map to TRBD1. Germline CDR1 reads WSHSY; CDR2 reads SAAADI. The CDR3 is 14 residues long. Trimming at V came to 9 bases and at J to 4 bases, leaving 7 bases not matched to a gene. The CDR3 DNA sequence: TGCGCCAGTCTCACCGGGACAGGGGGCACTGAAGCTTTCTTT. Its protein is CASLTGTGGTEAFF.

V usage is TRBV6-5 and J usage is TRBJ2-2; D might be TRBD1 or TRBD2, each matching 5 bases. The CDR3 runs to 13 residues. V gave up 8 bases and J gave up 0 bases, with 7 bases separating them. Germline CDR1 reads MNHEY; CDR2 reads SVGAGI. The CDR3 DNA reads TGTGCCAGCGGGACGGCGAACACCGGGGAGCTGTTTTTT. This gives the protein CASGTANTGELFF.

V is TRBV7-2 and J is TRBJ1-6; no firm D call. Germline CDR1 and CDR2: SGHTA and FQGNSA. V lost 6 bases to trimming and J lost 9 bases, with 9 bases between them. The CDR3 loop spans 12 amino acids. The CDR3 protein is CASRKESSPLHF. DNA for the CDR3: TGTGCCAGCAGAAAGGAGAGTTCACCCCTCCACTTT.

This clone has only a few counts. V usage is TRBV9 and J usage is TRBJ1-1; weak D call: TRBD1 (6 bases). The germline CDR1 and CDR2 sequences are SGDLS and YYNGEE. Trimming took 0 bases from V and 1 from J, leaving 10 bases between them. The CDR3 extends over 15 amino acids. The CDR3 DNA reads TGTGCCAGCAGCGTAGATGGACAGCCGAACACTGAAGCTTTCTTT. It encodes CASSVDGQPNTEAFF. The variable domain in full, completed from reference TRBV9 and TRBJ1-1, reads DSGVTQTPKHLITATGQRVTLRCSPRSGDLSVYWYQQSLDQGLQFLIQYYNGEERAKGNILERFSAQQFPDLHSELNLSSLELGDSALYFCASSVDGQPNTEAFFGQGTRLTVV.

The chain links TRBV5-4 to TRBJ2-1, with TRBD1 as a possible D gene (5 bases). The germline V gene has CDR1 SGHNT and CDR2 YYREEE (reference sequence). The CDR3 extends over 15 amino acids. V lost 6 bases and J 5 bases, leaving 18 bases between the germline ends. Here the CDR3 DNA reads TGTGCCAGCAACTTAGACAGATACCTGGACAATGAGCAGTTCTTC. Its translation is CASNLDRYLDNEQFF. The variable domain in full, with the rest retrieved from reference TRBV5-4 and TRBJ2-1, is ETGVTQSPTHLIKTRGQQVTLRCSSQSGHNTVSWYQQALGQGPQFIFQYYREEENGRGNFPPRFSGLQFPNYSSELNVNALELDDSALYLCASNLDRYLDNEQFFGPGTRLTVL.

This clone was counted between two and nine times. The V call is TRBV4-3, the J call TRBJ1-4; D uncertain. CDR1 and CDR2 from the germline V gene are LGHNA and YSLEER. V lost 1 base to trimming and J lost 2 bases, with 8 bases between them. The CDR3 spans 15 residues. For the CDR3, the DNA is TGCGCCAGCAGCCAAGGAGGGTCGACTAATGAAAAACTGTTTTTT. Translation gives CASSQGGSTNEKLFF.

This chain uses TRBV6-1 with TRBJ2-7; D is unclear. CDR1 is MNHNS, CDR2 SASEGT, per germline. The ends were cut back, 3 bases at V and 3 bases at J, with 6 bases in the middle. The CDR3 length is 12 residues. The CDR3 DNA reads TGTGCCAGCAGTGAGGCGGACTACGAGCAGTACTTC. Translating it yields CASSEADYEQYF.

Here the CDR3 DNA reads TGCGCCAGCAGCCCTGGGGGGGGTCGTGGCTACACCTTC. It yields the protein CASSPGGGRGYTF. This chain uses TRBV5-1 with TRBJ1-2, with a weak D call TRBD1 (5 bases). Germline CDR1 reads SGHRS; CDR2 reads YFSETQ. The CDR3 extends over 13 amino acids. V was trimmed by 4 bases and J by 7 bases, leaving 14 bases between them.

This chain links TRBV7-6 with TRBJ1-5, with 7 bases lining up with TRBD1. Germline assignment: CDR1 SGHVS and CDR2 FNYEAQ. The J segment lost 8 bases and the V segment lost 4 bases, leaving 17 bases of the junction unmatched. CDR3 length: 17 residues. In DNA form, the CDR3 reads TGTGCCAGCAGCTCGGGGGCGGGTCAGGGGGGGAGAGAGCCCCAGCATTTT. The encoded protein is CASSSGAGQGGREPQHF.

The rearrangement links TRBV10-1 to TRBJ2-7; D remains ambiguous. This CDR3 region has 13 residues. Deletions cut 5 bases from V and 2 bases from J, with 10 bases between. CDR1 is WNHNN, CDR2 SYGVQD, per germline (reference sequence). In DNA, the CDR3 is TGCGCCAGCAGTCCCGGGCCCACCTACGAGCAGTACTTC. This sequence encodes CASSPGPTYEQYF.